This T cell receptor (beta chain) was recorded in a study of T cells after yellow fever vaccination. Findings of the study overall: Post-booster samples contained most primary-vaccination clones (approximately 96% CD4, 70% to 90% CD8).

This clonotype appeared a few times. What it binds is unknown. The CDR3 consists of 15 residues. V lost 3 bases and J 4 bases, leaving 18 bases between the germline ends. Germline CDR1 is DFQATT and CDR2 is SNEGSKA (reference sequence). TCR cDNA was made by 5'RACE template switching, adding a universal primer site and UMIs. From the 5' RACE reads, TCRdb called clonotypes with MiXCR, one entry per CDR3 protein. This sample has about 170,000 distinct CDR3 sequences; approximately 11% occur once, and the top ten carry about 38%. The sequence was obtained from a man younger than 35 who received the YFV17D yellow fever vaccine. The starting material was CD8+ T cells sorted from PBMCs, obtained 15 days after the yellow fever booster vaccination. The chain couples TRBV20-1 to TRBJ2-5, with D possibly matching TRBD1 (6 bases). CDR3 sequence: CSASGWGPEGETQYF. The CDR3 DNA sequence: TGCAGTGCTAGCGGGTGGGGGCCTGAAGGAGAGACCCAGTACTTC.